The text below deals with one T cell receptor (beta chain). The record originates from a study of cytomegalovirus exposure and HLA in healthy donors. Germline V gene data show CDR1 as LGHNA and CDR2 as YNFKEQ. Losses at the gene ends were 4 bases for V and 3 bases for J; bases not matched to a gene: 2. CDR3 length equals 14 residues. With 60 Vbeta and 13 Jbeta primers, the PCR was carried out. Sequencing used immunoSEQ multiplex PCR; TCRdb keeps in-frame clones, though not all of them. The sample lists over 150,000 clones, about four fifths occurring once. The V call is TRBV4-2, the J call TRBJ2-7, with 11 positions matching TRBD2. The TCR originated in a young man in good health and CMV-seropositive. The sequenced sample was PBMCs. The CDR3 bases are TGTGCCAGCAGCCTAGGGACTAGCGGCTACGAGCAGTACTTC. It yields the protein CASSLGTSGYEQYF.